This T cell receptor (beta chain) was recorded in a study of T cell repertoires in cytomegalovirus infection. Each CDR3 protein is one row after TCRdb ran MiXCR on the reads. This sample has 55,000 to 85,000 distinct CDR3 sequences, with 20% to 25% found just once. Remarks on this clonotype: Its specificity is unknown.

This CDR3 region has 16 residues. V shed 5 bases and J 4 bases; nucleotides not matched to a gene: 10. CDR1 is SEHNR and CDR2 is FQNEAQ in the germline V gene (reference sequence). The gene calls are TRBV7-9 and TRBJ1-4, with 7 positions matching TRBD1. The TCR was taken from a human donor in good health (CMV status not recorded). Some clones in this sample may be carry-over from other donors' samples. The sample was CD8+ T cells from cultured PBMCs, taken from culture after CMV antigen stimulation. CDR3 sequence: CASSPGQGGSNEKLFF. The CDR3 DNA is TGTGCCAGCAGCCCCGGCCAGGGGGGTAGTAATGAAAAACTGTTTTTT.